This T cell receptor (beta chain) was recovered during a study of patients and donors after allogeneic stem cell transplantation. Unmatched junction bases numbered 4, after V lost 7 bases and J lost 1 base. The CDR3 has 13 residues. The germline gives CDR1 SQVTM, CDR2 ANQGSEA. MiXCR, run by TCRdb on the RT-PCR reads, gives a single entry per CDR3 protein. The table includes tens of thousands of distinct CDR3 sequences, under 7.5% detected once. At least ten counts were recorded for this clonotype. This chain uses TRBV29-1 with TRBJ2-5; 9 bases line up with TRBD2. Sequencing used blood, either unsorted or a sorted T cell fraction (not recorded which). This receptor was obtained from a human donor who was either an allogeneic HSCT recipient or a stem cell or donor lymphocyte infusion donor (not recorded which). It is not recorded whose cells these are; they may come from a transplant donor. CDR3: CSGGLALQETQYF. Written as DNA, the CDR3 is TGCAGCGGGGGACTAGCCCTCCAAGAGACCCAGTACTTC. Supplemented by reference TRBV29-1 and TRBJ2-5, the full variable domain reads SAVISQKPSRDICQRGTSLTIQCQVDSQVTMMFWYRQQPGQSLTLIATANQGSEATYESGFVIDKFPISRPNLTFSTLTVSNMSPEDSSIYLCSGGLALQETQYFGPGTRLLVL.